Listed here is a single TCR beta chain. The antigen it recognizes is unknown. Base qualities are not recorded, but no much larger clone differs from it by a single base. The CDR3 has 15 amino acids, counting the end cysteine and phenylalanine. Only the CDR3 DNA stays, 45 bases, in frame from base 1. Based on the germline V gene, the CDR1 and CDR2 sequences are SGHVS and FNYEAQ. From V the trimming removes 5 bases and from J it removes 4 bases, while the gene matches leave 4 bases of the junction unaccounted for. This record belongs to a study of blood T cell repertoires in COVID-19 (dated by TCRdb to 2019 to 2021). Describing the broader study: Collaborator samples came from the United States, Italy and Spain and covered acute and convalescent phases of COVID-19. The prospective study material was composed of cDNA or gDNA derived from T cells, B-cell-depleted T cells, or PBMCs. Subjects who had been exposed to COVID-19, were actively infected with it, or had recovered from it provided the deeply sampled blood TCRbeta repertoires that made up the dataset. The repertoires were released in a freely available public database meant as a resource for research on the immune response to SARS-CoV-2. The samples were drawn from two sources: the first 160 participants of the ongoing ImmuneRACE study, and 1,254 subjects contributed by 6 global collaborators. A de-identified subject ID, COVID-19 status, age in years and sex were almost always included in the sample metadata. Where HLA class I and class II types were available, the types were taken from metadata supplied by the sample provider, not from assay-based typing.

TCRbeta CDR3 regions were amplified from genomic DNA by means of the immunoSEQ Assay, a bias-controlled multiplex PCR. The authors processed their data as follows. The number of nucleated cells in each sample was estimated from the amplification of reference gene primers within the assay. Sequence reads were collapsed and filtered to measure the absolute abundance of every unique TCRbeta CDR3 rearrangement. For each sample, productive Simpson clonality was calculated as the square root of Simpson's diversity index over productive rearrangements. TCRdb limited this immuneACCESS table to in-frame rearrangements with V and J called. A share of clones is missing; checked studies link under half to unresolved V genes, and the rest is unexplained. The V and J calls and the clone size are those of that table, but D and trimming were determined from the DNA. The sample table records 470,000 or so clones; 70% to 90% of these occur just once. 1.5% to 2% of the sample comes from the top ten.

Results the study describes overall, beyond this receptor: The quantity of clinical and demographic metadata differed by source and by participant and was supplied without curation.

Enrolling through a virtual design, the prospective study's participants ranged in age from roughly 18 to 90 years and lived across 20 to 25 United States geographic areas. To assign participants to cohorts, the prospective study relied on clinical history that participants themselves reported in a screening survey and a study questionnaire. In the prospective study, mobile phlebotomists collected whole blood, serum and a nasopharyngeal or oropharyngeal swab from each participant. Over a roughly 2-month period, participants in the prospective study had the option of providing additional blood draws and questionnaires. Before DNA extraction, blood samples from the prospective study were shipped at room temperature or frozen.

This TCR came from a woman younger than 30 with acute COVID-19. The V gene is TRBV7-6 and the J gene is TRBJ2-3; the junction holds 12 bases that match TRBD2. The sample taken for sequencing was PBMCs or T cells enriched from blood (not recorded which). The bases read TGTGCCAGCAGCCCGACTAGCGGGAGTTCAGATACGCAGTATTTT. This is translated as CASSPTSGSSDTQYF.